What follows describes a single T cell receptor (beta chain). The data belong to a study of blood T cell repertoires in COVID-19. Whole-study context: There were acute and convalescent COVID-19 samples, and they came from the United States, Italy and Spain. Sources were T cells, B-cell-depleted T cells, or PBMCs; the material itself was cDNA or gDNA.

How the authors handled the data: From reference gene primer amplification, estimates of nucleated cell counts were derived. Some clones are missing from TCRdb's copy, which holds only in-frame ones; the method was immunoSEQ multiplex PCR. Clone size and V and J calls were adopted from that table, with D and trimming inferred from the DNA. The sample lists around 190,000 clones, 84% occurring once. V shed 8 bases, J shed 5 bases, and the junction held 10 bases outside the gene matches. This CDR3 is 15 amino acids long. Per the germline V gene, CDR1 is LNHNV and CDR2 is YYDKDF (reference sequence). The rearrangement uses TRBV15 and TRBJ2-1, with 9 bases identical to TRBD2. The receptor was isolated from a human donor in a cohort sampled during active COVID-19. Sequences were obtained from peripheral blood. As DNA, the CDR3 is TGTGCCACCCGCTGGTTGACTAGCGGAAACAATGAGCAGTTCTTC. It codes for CATRWLTSGNNEQFF.